This entry lists 30 T cell receptor beta chains sequenced from one sample in a study of T cells in Graves' hyperthyroidism and ophthalmopathy. TCR beta CDR3 sequences were amplified from RNA transcripts. The HTBI primer set was used in a first-round RT-PCR of the TCR CDR3. A single record per CDR3 protein comes from TCRdb applying MiXCR to the multiplex PCR reads. Among 380,000 or so distinct CDR3 sequences listed, approximately 15% were seen once. Sequencing was done on a sample of blood. The receptors stem from a woman in her 30s with Graves' hyperthyroidism.

The chain links TRBV4-1 to TRBJ2-1; 9 bases are shared with TRBD2. Germline CDR1 is MGHRA and CDR2 is YSYEKL. The CDR3 loop spans 14 amino acids. The V segment lost 4 bases and the J segment 6 bases; nucleotides outside the gene matches: 4. Here the CDR3 DNA reads TGCGCCAGCAGCCCCCTAGCGGGATTCAATGAGCAGTTCTTC. Its translation is CASSPLAGFNEQFF.

At least ten counts were recorded for this clonotype. The genes are TRBV29-1 and TRBJ2-7; 14 bases agree with TRBD2. The germline V gene encodes CDR1 SQVTM and CDR2 ANQGSEA. Trimming removed 2 bases from V and 7 bases from J; junction bases left unmatched: 4. The length of the CDR3 is 14 residues. CDR3 nucleotide sequence: TGCAGCGTTGAATCGACTAGCGGGAGGGCTGAGCAGTACTTC. Its protein product is CSVESTSGRAEQYF.

The V call is TRBV5-1, the J call TRBJ2-6; D is unresolved. V was shortened by 0 bases and J by 0 bases, with 7 bases between the two germline ends. Germline V gene sequence: CDR1 SGHRS, CDR2 YFSETQ. The CDR3 loop spans 16 amino acids. The CDR3: CASSLVRDSGANVLTF. In nucleotides, the CDR3 is TGCGCCAGCAGCTTGGTAAGGGACTCTGGGGCCAACGTCCTGACTTTC.

The gene calls are TRBV6-1 and TRBJ1-3, with no clear D. CDR1 and CDR2 from the germline V gene are MNHNS and SASEGT. Trimming shortened V by 4 bases and J by 4 bases, and 17 bases separated the two germline ends. CDR3 length: 16 residues. CDR3 loop: CASSVLSLGIGNTIYF. The CDR3 DNA follows: TGTGCCAGCAGTGTTCTCTCGTTGGGTATCGGAAACACCATATATTTT.

This clonotype was detected many times. This chain links TRBV20-1 with TRBJ1-2, with 10 bases aligning to TRBD1. Unmatched junction bases numbered 11, after V lost 7 bases and J lost 6 bases. Germline CDR1 DFQATT, CDR2 SNEGSKA (reference sequence). The CDR3 consists of 14 residues. In nucleotides, the CDR3 is TGCAGTGGGCCCCAGGACAGGGGGGCCCATGGCTACACCTTC. It is translated as CSGPQDRGAHGYTF.

This clonotype was seen many times. J is TRBJ1-5 and V is TRBV6-5, with 7 bases matching TRBD1. The CDR3 is made up of 14 amino acids. The trim removed 0 bases at V and 4 bases at J, leaving 0 bases unmatched. The germline gives CDR1 MNHEY, CDR2 SVGAGI. The CDR3 spells CASSYSTGNQPQHF. The CDR3, as DNA: TGTGCCAGCAGTTACTCGACAGGGAATCAGCCCCAGCATTTT.

This clonotype has only a few counts. The rearrangement links TRBV20-1 to TRBJ1-4; D gene unclear. CDR1 is DFQATT and CDR2 is SNEGSKA in the germline V gene (reference sequence). V lost 3 bases and J lost 2, with 13 bases in between. The CDR3 length is 15 residues. CDR3: CSARAPGGTNEKLFF. CDR3 DNA sequence: TGCAGTGCTAGGGCCCCGGGAGGGACTAATGAAAAACTGTTTTTT.

The J gene is TRBJ2-7, the V gene TRBV7-9, with D perhaps being TRBD1 or TRBD2 (5 bases each). V was cut by 5 bases and J by 4 bases, with 15 bases left in between. Germline lookup yields CDR1 SEHNR and CDR2 FQNEAQ (reference sequence). CDR3 length: 14 amino acids. The CDR3 loop is CASSGGPAKYEQYF. CDR3 nucleotide sequence: TGTGCCAGCAGCGGGGGACCAGCGAAATACGAGCAGTACTTC. Looking up the rest from reference TRBV7-9 and TRBJ2-7 gives the full variable domain: DTGVSQNPRHKITKRGQNVTFRCDPISEHNRLYWYRQTLGQGPEFLTYFQNEAQLEKSRLLSDRFSAERPKGSFSTLEIQRTEQGDSAMYLCASSGGPAKYEQYFGPGTRLTVT.

This clonotype was seen repeatedly, ten times or more. The rearrangement joins TRBV7-8 to TRBJ1-1, with D perhaps TRBD1 (5 bases). The germline CDR1 and CDR2 sequences are SGHVS and FQNEAQ. The CDR3 covers 16 residues. V lost 4 bases, J lost 2 bases, and 17 bases lay in between. The CDR3 DNA is TGTGCCAGCAGCTCTACTTGGGGGGGGGGAAACACTGAAGCTTTCTTT. Protein: CASSSTWGGGNTEAFF.

This clonotype was counted only a few times. The chain employs TRBV4-3 and TRBJ2-7, with 7 bases matching TRBD2. The germline CDR1 and CDR2 sequences are LGHNA and YSLEER. V lost 1 base, J lost 6 bases, and 15 bases stayed unmatched. The CDR3 totals 17 residues. The CDR3: CASSQGGGALAASEQYF. The DNA for the CDR3 is TGCGCCAGCAGCCAAGGGGGAGGGGCGCTAGCGGCCTCCGAGCAGTACTTC.

The chain recombines TRBV4-3 with TRBJ2-1; TRBD2 agrees at 11 bases. The CDR3 is 16 residues long. The germline V gene has CDR1 LGHNA and CDR2 YSLEER. V lost 0 bases and J lost 3; bases outside the gene matches: 1. The CDR3 DNA follows: TGCGCCAGCAGCCAAGAGGGACTAGCGGTCTACAATGAGCAGTTCTTC. It codes for CASSQEGLAVYNEQFF.

This clonotype came up a few times. The chain recombines TRBV28 with TRBJ2-5, with D tentatively TRBD2 (6 bases). CDR3 length: 13 residues. Germline V gene lookup returns CDR1 MDHEN and CDR2 SYDVKM. Trimming left V 8 bases short and J 5 bases short, with 15 bases between. CDR3 nucleotide sequence: TGTGCCAGCGGCCCGGGGGTGGAGGAGACCCAGTACTTC. Translated: CASGPGVEETQYF.

This clonotype was counted between two and nine times. This rearrangement joins TRBV11-2 to TRBJ1-2; no clear D gene. This CDR3 has 13 amino acids. Germline V gives CDR1 SGHAT, CDR2 FQNNGV. V was clipped by 4 bases and J by 8 bases, with 14 bases between them. In DNA, the CDR3 is TGTGCCAGCAGCTATCCAGAGGGAGGCGGCTACACCTTC. This encodes CASSYPEGGGYTF.

Many counts were recorded for this clonotype. J is TRBJ2-7 and V is TRBV11-2; TRBD2 aligns across 15 bases. CDR3 length: 14 amino acids. V was pared by 6 bases and J by 9 bases, with 6 bases of the junction left unmatched. In germline, CDR1 is SGHAT, CDR2 FQNNGV. For the CDR3, the DNA is TGTGCCAGCAGAAAGGGACTAGCGGGAGGTTTGCAGTACTTC. This sequence encodes CASRKGLAGGLQYF. Looking up the rest from reference TRBV11-2 and TRBJ2-7 gives the full variable domain: EAGVAQSPRYKIIEKRQSVAFWCNPISGHATLYWYQQILGQGPKLLIQFQNNGVVDDSQLPKDRFSAERLKGVDSTLKIQPAKLEDSAVYLCASRKGLAGGLQYFGPGTRLTVT.

This clonotype was picked up a small number of times. J is TRBJ1-2 and V is TRBV6-5; D is undetermined. Germline loops: CDR1 MNHEY, CDR2 SVGAGI. The V gene lost 0 bases and the J gene lost 8 bases, with 16 bases spanning the gap. This CDR3 region has 15 residues. CDR3 amino acids: CASSYSDRVTLGYTF. Here the CDR3 DNA reads TGTGCCAGCAGTTACTCTGATAGGGTGACCCTAGGCTACACCTTC.

The sample holds a few counts of this clonotype. The J gene is TRBJ2-3, the V gene TRBV27; weak D call: TRBD2 (6 bases). Trimming removed 5 bases at V and 4 bases at J, with 16 bases between. CDR3 length: 15 residues. The germline V gene has CDR1 MNHEY and CDR2 SMNVEV (reference sequence). CDR3 DNA sequence: TGTGCCAGCAGTGCCGGGGACTGGGGGGCAGATACGCAGTATTTT. It yields the protein CASSAGDWGADTQYF.

The chain employs TRBV6-1 and TRBJ1-2; 11 bases are shared with TRBD1. Germline-derived CDR1 and CDR2 are MNHNS and SASEGT. Trimming removed 8 bases from V and 4 bases from J; junction bases left unmatched: 15. This CDR3 region has 17 residues. The CDR3 protein is CASLHSTGTGGAYGYTF. CDR3 DNA sequence: TGTGCCAGCCTTCACTCTACCGGGACAGGGGGAGCCTATGGCTACACCTTC.

The chain carries TRBV18 and TRBJ1-3; D gene unclear. In germline, CDR1 is KGHSH, CDR2 LQKENI. The CDR3 spans 16 residues. V lost 0 bases, J lost 0 bases, and 9 bases lay in between. For the CDR3, the DNA is TGTGCCAGCTCACCACCCCGCGGCAGCTCTGGAAACACCATATATTTT. Translated: CASSPPRGSSGNTIYF.

In this sample, this clonotype turned up many times. This sequence joins TRBV12-3 or TRBV12-4 and TRBJ1-5; 10 bases line up with TRBD1. This CDR3 is 14 amino acids long. The V and J ends lost 6 bases and 6 bases, in that order; junction bases with no gene match: 5. The DNA for the CDR3 is TGTGCCAGCAGGACAGGGGGCGCGGGTCAGCCCCAGCATTTT. Translation gives CASRTGGAGQPQHF.

The chain joins TRBV29-1 to TRBJ2-3; no definite D call. The V end lost 2 bases, the J end lost 1 base, and 4 bases lay between the germline ends. This CDR3 has 12 residues. The germline V gene has CDR1 SQVTM and CDR2 ANQGSEA. In DNA form, the CDR3 reads TGCAGCGTTGAAACGGGCACAGATACGCAGTATTTT. Its protein product is CSVETGTDTQYF.

CDR3 DNA sequence: TGCGCCAGCAGCCAGGTACTAGCGGGAGTTCACAATGAGCAGTTCTTC. Translated: CASSQVLAGVHNEQFF. V usage is TRBV4-3 and J usage is TRBJ2-1, with TRBD2 matching over 11 bases. V lost 3 bases to trimming and J lost 5 bases; unmatched junction nucleotides: 6. The germline V gene encodes CDR1 LGHNA and CDR2 YSLEER. The CDR3 spans 16 residues.

This clonotype was observed at least ten times. This chain links TRBV5-1 with TRBJ2-7; D might be TRBD2 (6 bases). CDR1 SGHRS and CDR2 YFSETQ come from the germline V gene. The CDR3 consists of 14 residues. V was trimmed by 0 bases and J by 2 bases, leaving 9 bases between them. For the CDR3, the DNA is TGCGCCAGCAGCTTGGGGGACTCCGCCTACGAGCAGTACTTC. Amino acids: CASSLGDSAYEQYF.

The chain is built from TRBV12-3 or TRBV12-4 and TRBJ2-7, with D perhaps TRBD2 (6 bases). V was shortened by 3 bases and J by 7 bases, with 22 bases between the two germline ends. The CDR3 sequence is 16 residues long. As DNA, the CDR3 is TGTGCCAGCAGTTTTTCGGAACTAGCTGGGGGGAGAGAGCAGTACTTC. Its translation: CASSFSELAGGREQYF.

On this clonotype: A read error may be the cause here, since a much bigger clone is one base away. V usage is TRBV20-1 and J usage is TRBJ2-1, with TRBD2 as a possible D gene (6 bases). V was shortened by 2 bases and J by 10 bases, with 21 bases between the two germline ends. Germline values: CDR1 DFQATT, CDR2 SNEGSKA (reference sequence). This CDR3 has 15 residues. The CDR3 here is CSARYLREVVREQFF. CDR3 nucleotides: TGCAGTGCTAGATACTTGCGGGAAGTAGTGAGAGAGCAGTTCTTC.

This clonotype has just a few counts. The rearrangement links TRBV20-1 to TRBJ1-2; no definite D call. V was trimmed by 6 bases and J by 6 bases, leaving 11 bases between them. The germline V gene encodes CDR1 DFQATT and CDR2 SNEGSKA (reference sequence). The CDR3 has 11 residues. CDR3 residues: CSANRENGYTF. For the CDR3, the DNA is TGCAGTGCGAATAGGGAGAATGGCTACACCTTC.

In its sample, this clonotype was seen a few times. The chain has TRBV11-3 and TRBJ2-3; weak D call: TRBD2 (6 bases). The CDR3 contains 14 residues. Trimming pared 1 base from V and 2 bases from J, leaving 7 bases between. Germline lookup yields CDR1 SGHNT and CDR2 YENEEA. Here the CDR3 DNA reads TGTGCCAGCAGCTTAGGCGGGGCCACAGATACGCAGTATTTT. Amino acids: CASSLGGATDTQYF.

This clonotype was seen a few times. J is TRBJ2-6 and V is TRBV28, with a weak D call TRBD2 (6 bases). The germline V gene encodes CDR1 MDHEN and CDR2 SYDVKM. Deletions cut 6 bases from V and 0 bases from J, with 15 bases between. There are 17 residues in the CDR3. This chain's CDR3 is CASSPSGLISGANVLTF. The CDR3 bases are TGTGCCAGCAGCCCCTCGGGACTCATCTCTGGGGCCAACGTCCTGACTTTC.

In its sample, this clonotype was seen many times. V usage is TRBV6-6 and J usage is TRBJ1-3; D is ambiguous. The V gene lost 2 bases and the J gene lost 4 bases, with 6 bases spanning the gap. This CDR3 spans 13 amino acids. In germline, CDR1 is MNHNY, CDR2 SVGAGI (reference sequence). CDR3 coding DNA: TGTGCCAGCAGTTACGTTTCGGGAAACACCATATATTTT. Translation: CASSYVSGNTIYF.

The genes are TRBV7-2 and TRBJ1-1, with D unclear. The germline gives CDR1 SGHTA, CDR2 FQGNSA. Trimming took off 5 bases at V and 4 bases at J, with 8 bases between the two ends. The CDR3 has 12 amino acids. The CDR3 reads CASSALGTEAFF. The CDR3 nucleotides are TGTGCCAGCAGCGCGCTGGGCACTGAAGCTTTCTTT.

This clonotype occurred a few times. The chain recombines TRBV19 with TRBJ1-5; TRBD1 aligns across 9 bases. This CDR3 contains 15 residues. CDR1 is LNHDA and CDR2 is SQIVND in the germline V gene (reference sequence). V lost 8 bases to trimming and J lost 7 bases; unmatched junction nucleotides: 12. The CDR3: CASGAGTGIWQPQHF. The CDR3 DNA is TGTGCCAGTGGTGCCGGGACAGGGATATGGCAGCCCCAGCATTTT.